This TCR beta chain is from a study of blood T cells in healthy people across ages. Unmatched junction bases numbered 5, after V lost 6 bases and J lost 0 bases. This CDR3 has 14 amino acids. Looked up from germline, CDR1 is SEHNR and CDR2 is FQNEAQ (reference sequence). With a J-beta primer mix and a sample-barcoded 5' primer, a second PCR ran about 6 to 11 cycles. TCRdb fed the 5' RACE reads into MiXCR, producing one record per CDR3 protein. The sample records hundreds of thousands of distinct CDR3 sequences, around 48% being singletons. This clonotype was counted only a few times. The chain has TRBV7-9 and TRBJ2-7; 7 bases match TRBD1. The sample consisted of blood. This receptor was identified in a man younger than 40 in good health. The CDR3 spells CASRNRDSSYEQYF. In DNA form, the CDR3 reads TGTGCCAGCAGGAACCGGGACAGCTCCTACGAGCAGTACTTC.